These 17 T cell receptor beta chains came from one sample sequenced in a study of cytomegalovirus exposure and HLA in healthy donors. Vbeta (60) and Jbeta (13) primers were used in the PCR. Sequenced by immunoSEQ multiplex PCR; TCRdb stores in-frame clones only, minus some. The repertoire holds about 160,000 clones, with about 81% as singletons. The sequenced sample was PBMCs. These receptors all come from a girl aged 2 to 10 in good health and CMV-seropositive.

V gene TRBV6-6 combines with J gene TRBJ2-7; 7 bases agree with TRBD1. Trimming cost V 2 bases and J 4 bases; bases outside gene matches: 5. The CDR3 has 14 residues. CDR1 is MNHNY, CDR2 SVGAGI, per germline (reference sequence). CDR3 nucleotides: TGTGCCAGCAGTTACGGCGACAGGGCGTACGAGCAGTACTTC. It yields the protein CASSYGDRAYEQYF.

V is TRBV30 and J is TRBJ1-6; TRBD1 agrees at 9 bases. The CDR3 is made up of 15 amino acids. V dropped 3 bases and J dropped 9; count of bases not matched to a gene: 9. Germline V gene data show CDR1 as GTSNPN and CDR2 as SVGIG (reference sequence). The CDR3 DNA reads as TGTGCCTGGAGCAGAGGACAGGGGATCTCTTCACCCCTCCACTTT. This encodes CAWSRGQGISSPLHF.

In its sample, this clone was seen once. The chain links TRBV4-2 to TRBJ2-4; 14 bases align to TRBD2. This CDR3 has 23 amino acids. CDR1 and CDR2 (germline): LGHNA, YNFKEQ. V lost 1 base and J lost 3; bases outside the gene matches: 20. The CDR3 is CASSQAPGLAGVDFYMGKNIQYF. CDR3 bases: TGTGCCAGCAGCCAAGCTCCGGGACTAGCGGGAGTGGATTTTTATATGGGCAAAAACATTCAGTACTTC.

The chain combines TRBV4-1 with TRBJ1-5, with a possible D match to TRBD1 (5 bases). V lost 5 bases and J lost 7, with 18 bases in between. The CDR3 is 15 amino acids. Germline values: CDR1 MGHRA, CDR2 YSYEKL. The CDR3: CASSGNRDSGQPQHF. For the CDR3, the DNA is TGCGCCAGCAGCGGTAACCGGGACTCGGGGCAGCCCCAGCATTTT.

The chain combines TRBV4-2 with TRBJ2-3; 8 bases align to TRBD2. Germline V gene sequence: CDR1 LGHNA, CDR2 YNFKEQ. This CDR3 contains 19 residues. V was clipped by 1 base and J by 4 bases; unmatched bases: 16. CDR3 nucleotides: TGTGCCAGCAGCCAAGGCACTCCGAGCGGGAGTCTTATCCCAGATACGCAGTATTTT. This encodes CASSQGTPSGSLIPDTQYF.

This chain uses TRBV7-9 with TRBJ2-3; D is perhaps TRBD1 (5 bases). The CDR3 totals 15 residues. The germline CDR1 and CDR2 sequences are SEHNR and FQNEAQ (reference sequence). V lost 3 bases to trimming and J lost 0 bases, with 10 bases between them. CDR3 loop: CASSFRQGSTDTQYF. Written as DNA, the CDR3 is TGTGCCAGCAGCTTTCGGCAGGGAAGCACAGATACGCAGTATTTT.

Of note for this clone: Within the sample, other DNA sequences also encode this same CDR3. The gene calls are TRBV28 and TRBJ1-3; D is perhaps TRBD1 (5 bases). Trimming pared 2 bases from V and 1 base from J, leaving 9 bases between. CDR1 and CDR2 from the germline V gene are MDHEN and SYDVKM. This CDR3 has 15 amino acids. The CDR3, as DNA: TGTGCCAGCAGTTTAGGGGGGGGGTCTGGAAACACCATATATTTT. Its translation: CASSLGGGSGNTIYF.

The rearrangement links TRBV2 to TRBJ1-2; D not certain. CDR3 size: 12 residues. V was cut by 7 bases and J by 4 bases, with 10 bases left in between. The germline V gene has CDR1 SNHLY and CDR2 FYNNEI. Here the CDR3 DNA reads TGTGCCAGCATGACGGAGGGCTATGGCTACACCTTC. Translated: CASMTEGYGYTF.

This clone was picked up a small number of times. CDR3 in DNA: TGTGCCAGAAGCTTGGACAATCTGGCTACTGAAGCTTTCTTT. Protein sequence: CARSLDNLATEAFF. V is TRBV5-3 and J is TRBJ1-1; D remains ambiguous. TRBV5-3 belongs to the ORF category, with a function that is uncertain. V shed 0 bases and J shed 5 bases, with 11 bases lying between them. The CDR3 contains 14 residues.

This clone was detected only a few times. The chain uses TRBV4-1 and TRBJ2-1, with D possibly matching TRBD2 (6 bases). CDR3 length: 16 residues. Germline lookup yields CDR1 MGHRA and CDR2 YSYEKL. The V and J ends lost 0 bases and 4 bases respectively, with 13 bases between them. CDR3: CASSQDKSGPYNEQFF. The CDR3 coding sequence is TGCGCCAGCAGCCAAGATAAGAGCGGGCCTTACAATGAGCAGTTCTTC.

This sequence joins TRBV27 and TRBJ2-5, with D possibly matching TRBD2 (6 bases). This CDR3 contains 12 residues. Per germline, CDR1 MNHEY and CDR2 SMNVEV (reference sequence). Trimming left V 3 bases short and J 5 bases short, with 7 bases between. The CDR3 loop reads CASSFAGETQYF. In nucleotides, the CDR3 is TGTGCCAGCAGTTTTGCGGGGGAGACCCAGTACTTC.

This clone occurred a few times. The gene calls are TRBV6-4 and TRBJ2-2; TRBD1 might be the D (6 bases). V was cut by 3 bases and J by 1 base, with 9 bases left in between. This CDR3 has 15 amino acids. CDR1 and CDR2 (germline): MRHNA, SNTAGT. Written as DNA, the CDR3 is TGTGCCAGCAGTGAATCGACAGGGAACACCGGGGAGCTGTTTTTT. The encoded protein is CASSESTGNTGELFF.

The V call is TRBV4-1, the J call TRBJ2-7; 12 bases are a match to TRBD1. The CDR3 consists of 17 residues. Germline trimming cut 0 bases from V and 7 bases from J; bases unmatched to any gene: 10. Germline-derived CDR1 and CDR2 are MGHRA and YSYEKL. CDR3 protein: CASSQESPGQGASEQYF. The CDR3 nucleotides are TGCGCCAGCAGCCAAGAATCACCGGGACAGGGGGCATCGGAGCAGTACTTC.

Of note for this clone: Additional DNA sequences in this sample encode the identical CDR3. The chain carries TRBV5-1 and TRBJ2-2; D ambiguous. Between the trimmed V and J ends, which lost 3 bases and 4 bases, there was a span of 7 bases. CDR3 size: 13 residues. Germline V lookup: CDR1 SGHRS, CDR2 YFSETQ. The CDR3 loop is CASSSSVTGELFF. In DNA form, the CDR3 reads TGCGCCAGCAGCTCGAGCGTCACCGGGGAGCTGTTTTTT.

The chain joins TRBV19 to TRBJ2-1; 11 bases are a match to TRBD2. Trimming removed 5 bases from V and 4 bases from J; junction bases left unmatched: 7. Per the germline V gene, CDR1 is LNHDA and CDR2 is SQIVND (reference sequence). The CDR3 length is 16 residues. The CDR3 nucleotides read TGTGCCAGTAGTTTCCGACTAGCGGGGTTATACAATGAGCAGTTCTTC. Encoded protein: CASSFRLAGLYNEQFF.

This chain links TRBV19 with TRBJ1-5; 7 bases are a match to TRBD1. CDR3 length: 15 amino acids. The germline CDR1 and CDR2 sequences are LNHDA and SQIVND (reference sequence). V shed 0 bases, J shed 3 bases, and the junction held 2 bases outside the gene matches. CDR3 sequence: CASSIEGTANQPQHF. The CDR3 coding sequence is TGTGCCAGTAGTATAGAGGGGACAGCCAATCAGCCCCAGCATTTT.

This chain uses TRBV7-6 with TRBJ2-7; D uncertain. The V and J ends lost 3 bases and 3 bases respectively, with 9 bases between them. Germline V gene lookup returns CDR1 SGHVS and CDR2 FNYEAQ. The CDR3 has 13 amino acids. CDR3 in DNA: TGTGCCAGCAGCTTGGAGTTGGACTACGAGCAGTACTTC. It codes for CASSLELDYEQYF.